The rows below give T cell receptor beta chains drawn from one sample of a study of blood T cell repertoires in COVID-19. Using immunoSEQ multiplex PCR, the repertoire was profiled, and TCRdb retains in-frame clones only, with some absent. The sample records roughly 150,000 clones, around four fifths being singletons. Sequenced material: peripheral blood. The receptor source for this set is a woman over 75 with active or convalescent COVID-19. The CDR3 runs from the conserved cysteine through the conserved F or W. The order of the fields is clone size, V gene, J gene, D gene, CDR3 protein, CDR3 DNA. A D gene is named only where the DNA matches it firmly. Clone size appears in some rows only: once, few, many, or a class for an expanded clone.

>NA|TRBV4-3|TRBJ2-2|NA
CASSQDERGASTGELFF
TGCGCCAGCAGCCAAGATGAAAGGGGCGCGAGCACCGGGGAGCTGTTTTTT
>NA|TRBV3-1/TRBV3-2|TRBJ1-3|NA
CASSPKWRALSGNTIYF
TGTGCCAGCAGCCCCAAGTGGAGGGCCCTCTCTGGAAACACCATATATTTT
>once|TRBV6-5|TRBJ2-1|TRBD2
CASRSGTYNEQFF
TGTGCCAGCAGGAGCGGGACCTACAATGAGCAGTTCTTC
>once|TRBV7-6|TRBJ2-2|TRBD1
CASSALSGGHGELFF
TGTGCCAGCAGCGCCTTATCAGGGGGACACGGGGAGCTGTTTTTT
>few|TRBV6-6|TRBJ1-6|NA
CASSILQGGSPLHF
TGTGCCAGCAGTATTTTACAGGGTGGCTCACCCCTCCACTTT
>NA|TRBV11-2|TRBJ1-2|NA
CASSLAGTQAYGYTF
TGTGCCAGCAGCTTAGCCGGGACTCAGGCCTATGGCTACACCTTC
>NA|TRBV6-5|TRBJ2-1|TRBD2
CASSYSASGGLGEQFF
TGTGCCAGCAGTTACTCTGCTAGCGGGGGGTTAGGGGAGCAGTTCTTC
>NA|TRBV7-8|TRBJ2-3|NA
CASTGADTQYF
TGTGCCAGCACGGGAGCAGATACGCAGTATTTT
>NA|TRBV2|TRBJ1-1|NA
CASSPQSEAFF
TGTGCCAGCAGTCCCCAGTCTGAAGCTTTCTTT
>NA|TRBV5-1|TRBJ1-4|NA
CASAPTGTNEKLFF
TGCGCCAGCGCGCCTACAGGGACTAATGAAAAACTGTTTTTT
>NA|TRBV19|TRBJ1-1|TRBD1
CASRQGTAAFF
TGTGCCAGTAGACAGGGGACTGCAGCTTTCTTT
>few|TRBV5-1|TRBJ2-3|TRBD2
CASSAGLAGSSTDTQYF
TGCGCCAGCAGCGCGGGACTAGCGGGGAGTAGCACAGATACGCAGTATTTT
>NA|TRBV4-1|TRBJ1-5|NA
CASSQDGADHQPQHF
TGCGCCAGCAGCCAAGATGGGGCAGACCACCAGCCCCAGCATTTT
>NA|TRBV6-4|TRBJ2-3|TRBD2
CASSDSKGTSFDTQYF
TGTGCCAGCAGTGACTCGAAGGGGACTAGCTTTGATACGCAGTATTTT
>NA|TRBV7-6|TRBJ2-3|TRBD1
CASSNRDSPDTQYF
TGTGCCAGCAGCAATCGGGACAGTCCAGATACGCAGTATTTT
>NA|TRBV6-2/TRBV6-3|TRBJ1-2|TRBD1
CASTPIDRGGYGYTF
TGTGCCAGCACCCCGATAGACAGGGGCGGCTATGGCTACACCTTC
>NA|TRBV11-2|TRBJ1-6|TRBD1
CASSPSGTGNSPLHF
TGTGCCAGCAGCCCCTCCGGGACAGGGAATTCACCCCTCCACTTT
>once|TRBV6-5|TRBJ2-1|TRBD2
CASSYSWTSTDNEQFF
TGTGCCAGCAGTTACTCGTGGACTAGCACCGACAATGAGCAGTTCTTC
>NA|TRBV19|TRBJ1-5|NA
CASTSDTTLRNQPQHF
TGTGCCAGTACCTCGGACACTACCCTAAGGAATCAGCCCCAGCATTTT
>few|TRBV10-3|TRBJ1-2|NA
CAISESDKGGYGYTF
TGTGCCATCAGTGAGTCGGACAAGGGCGGCTATGGCTACACCTTC
>NA|TRBV6-2/TRBV6-3|TRBJ2-7|NA
CASSYVGAPTYEQYF
TGTGCCAGCAGTTACGTGGGGGCCCCAACCTACGAGCAGTACTTC
>NA|TRBV19|TRBJ2-5|TRBD2
CASSLTSGGAQTQYF
TGTGCCAGTAGTTTGACTAGCGGGGGGGCTCAGACCCAGTACTTC
>NA|TRBV12-3/TRBV12-4|TRBJ1-1|NA
CASSLGQSAFF
TGTGCCAGCAGTTTGGGACAATCGGCTTTCTTT
>once|TRBV7-9|TRBJ1-3|TRBD1
CASQATGAGNTIYF
TGTGCCAGCCAGGCGACAGGGGCCGGAAACACCATATATTTT
>NA|TRBV27|TRBJ2-3|TRBD1
CATYRGQGRTDTQYF
TGTGCCACCTACCGGGGACAGGGACGCACAGATACGCAGTATTTT
>NA|TRBV19|TRBJ2-5|TRBD1
CASSMDRETQYF
TGTGCCAGTAGTATGGACAGGGAGACCCAGTACTTC
>NA|TRBV11-2|TRBJ1-3|NA
CASRTSGNTIYF
TGTGCCAGCAGGACATCTGGAAACACCATATATTTT
>NA|TRBV4-1|TRBJ2-2|NA
CASSLGDSFANTGELFF
TGCGCCAGCAGCCTAGGCGACTCCTTCGCGAACACCGGGGAGCTGTTTTTT
>NA|TRBV7-2|TRBJ2-3|NA
CASSFPGISQYF
TGTGCCAGCAGCTTCCCAGGGATTTCGCAGTATTTT
>NA|TRBV10-3|TRBJ1-2|NA
CAIRGSQGSRYGYTF
TGTGCCATCAGGGGAAGTCAGGGGTCAAGGTATGGCTACACCTTC
>NA|TRBV28|TRBJ1-1|TRBD1
CASNPGQPGTEAFF
TGTGCCAGCAACCCGGGACAGCCGGGAACTGAAGCTTTCTTT
>once|TRBV5-1|TRBJ2-3|NA
CASSRQVLSTDTQYF
TGCGCCAGCAGCCGACAGGTCCTTAGCACAGATACGCAGTATTTT
>NA|TRBV19|TRBJ2-6|NA
CASSIDQGGSGANVLTF
TGTGCCAGTAGTATAGATCAGGGGGGATCTGGGGCCAACGTCCTGACTTTC
>NA|TRBV19|TRBJ1-1|TRBD1
CASSETGGGTEAFF
TGTGCCAGTAGTGAGACAGGGGGCGGTACTGAAGCTTTCTTT
>NA|TRBV6-5|TRBJ2-5|NA
CASSYGGPETQYF
TGTGCCAGCAGTTACGGGGGCCCGGAGACCCAGTACTTC
>NA|TRBV29-1|TRBJ1-2|NA
CSVVEQGHRGYTF
TGCAGCGTTGTGGAGCAGGGTCATAGGGGCTACACCTTC
>NA|TRBV7-2|TRBJ2-5|TRBD1
CASSPGGTGGETQYF
TGTGCCAGCAGCCCAGGGGGGACAGGTGGCGAGACCCAGTACTTC
>NA|TRBV19|TRBJ1-6|NA
CASTDMAGTTNSPLHF
TGTGCCAGTACCGATATGGCAGGCACGACTAATTCACCCCTCCACTTT
>NA|TRBV11-2|TRBJ1-1|TRBD1
CASSPGQGYTEAFF
TGTGCCAGCAGCCCGGGACAGGGTTACACTGAAGCTTTCTTT
>NA|TRBV9|TRBJ1-1|TRBD1
CASSVEDRGEHEAFF
TGTGCCAGCAGCGTAGAGGACAGGGGGGAACATGAAGCTTTCTTT
>few|TRBV18|TRBJ2-2|NA
CASSPTQGGTGELFF
TGTGCCAGCTCACCCACACAGGGCGGCACCGGGGAGCTGTTTTTT
>NA|TRBV29-1|TRBJ2-7|TRBD1
CSVVLLDRGSYEQYF
TGCAGCGTTGTCCTTCTGGACAGGGGATCCTACGAGCAGTACTTC
>NA|TRBV27|TRBJ1-2|TRBD1
CASSSDRGPGGYTF
TGTGCCAGCAGTTCGGACAGGGGGCCTGGTGGCTACACCTTC
>NA|TRBV6-5|TRBJ2-5|TRBD1
CASSKGTANQETQYF
TGTGCCAGCAGTAAGGGGACAGCAAACCAAGAGACCCAGTACTTC
>NA|TRBV5-4|TRBJ1-1|NA
CASSLSRASNTEAFF
TGTGCCAGCAGCTTGTCCAGGGCGTCGAACACTGAAGCTTTCTTT
>NA|TRBV19|TRBJ1-1|TRBD1
CASSGTGNGNTEAFF
TGTGCCAGTAGTGGGACAGGGAATGGGAACACTGAAGCTTTCTTT